The rows below give T cell receptor beta chains drawn from one sample of a study of T cells in Graves' hyperthyroidism and ophthalmopathy. Each CDR3 protein gets one entry after TCRdb re-called the multiplex PCR reads with MiXCR. Of 500,000 or so distinct CDR3 sequences listed, about 16% are singletons. The sample was blood. The source of these receptors is a woman aged 25 to 39 with Graves' ophthalmopathy. The CDR3 runs from the conserved cysteine through the conserved F or W. The order of the fields is V gene, J gene, D gene, clone size, CDR3 protein, CDR3 DNA. The D gene is left open where the match is weak. Size is omitted from some rows. Given values are once, few, many or a class for expanded clones.

v_call: TRBV28; j_call: TRBJ2-1; d_call: TRBD2; clone_size: -; cdr3_aa: CASSRTSGLSEQFF; cdr3_nt: TGTGCCAGCAGTCGGACTAGCGGGTTGTCTGAGCAGTTCTTC
v_call: TRBV27; j_call: TRBJ2-1; d_call: -; clone_size: -; cdr3_aa: CASSLIIGEYNEQFF; cdr3_nt: TGTGCCAGCAGTTTGATCATAGGGGAATACAATGAGCAGTTCTTC
v_call: TRBV5-1; j_call: TRBJ2-1; d_call: -; clone_size: many; cdr3_aa: CASSLIHEQFF; cdr3_nt: TGCGCCAGCAGCTTAATCCATGAGCAGTTCTTC
v_call: TRBV20-1; j_call: TRBJ2-7; d_call: TRBD2; clone_size: -; cdr3_aa: CSASATSGKGYEQYF; cdr3_nt: TGCAGTGCTAGTGCGACTAGCGGGAAGGGCTACGAGCAGTACTTC
v_call: TRBV2; j_call: TRBJ1-5; d_call: TRBD1; clone_size: few; cdr3_aa: CASSGPTGDQPQHF; cdr3_nt: TGTGCCAGCAGTGGGCCCACAGGGGATCAGCCCCAGCATTTT
v_call: TRBV28; j_call: TRBJ2-5; d_call: -; clone_size: many; cdr3_aa: CASSLEPETQYF; cdr3_nt: TGTGCCAGCAGTTTAGAACCGGAGACCCAGTACTTC
v_call: TRBV7-9; j_call: TRBJ1-3; d_call: TRBD1; clone_size: -; cdr3_aa: CASSSGQLRNTIYF; cdr3_nt: TGTGCCAGCAGCTCGGGACAGCTAAGAAACACCATATATTTT
v_call: TRBV7-2; j_call: TRBJ2-4; d_call: -; clone_size: many; cdr3_aa: CASSFGSRGGKNIQYF; cdr3_nt: TGTGCCAGCAGCTTTGGGTCAAGGGGGGGCAAAAACATTCAGTACTTC
v_call: TRBV10-3; j_call: TRBJ1-2; d_call: -; clone_size: -; cdr3_aa: CAISGDGYGYTF; cdr3_nt: TGTGCCATCTCAGGGGACGGCTATGGCTACACCTTC
v_call: TRBV11-2; j_call: TRBJ2-1; d_call: -; clone_size: many; cdr3_aa: CASSSSWGVSYNEQFF; cdr3_nt: TGTGCCAGCAGCTCGTCGTGGGGGGTCTCCTACAATGAGCAGTTCTTC
v_call: TRBV7-4; j_call: TRBJ2-7; d_call: TRBD2; clone_size: -; cdr3_aa: CARGGDYFTQAYEQYF; cdr3_nt: TGTGCCAGGGGGGGGGACTACTTCACCCAAGCGTACGAGCAGTACTTC
v_call: TRBV11-2; j_call: TRBJ2-3; d_call: TRBD2; clone_size: many; cdr3_aa: CASSPTLAGGLDTQYF; cdr3_nt: TGTGCCAGCAGCCCTACCCTAGCGGGAGGGTTAGATACGCAGTATTTT
v_call: TRBV9; j_call: TRBJ2-1; d_call: TRBD1; clone_size: -; cdr3_aa: CASSARDRVYNEQFF; cdr3_nt: TGTGCCAGCAGCGCGCGGGACAGGGTGTACAATGAGCAGTTCTTC
v_call: TRBV6-2/TRBV6-3; j_call: TRBJ2-7; d_call: -; clone_size: many; cdr3_aa: CASRDGDLTYEQYF; cdr3_nt: TGTGCCAGCAGAGACGGCGACTTAACCTACGAGCAGTACTTC
v_call: TRBV7-6; j_call: TRBJ1-1; d_call: TRBD1; clone_size: -; cdr3_aa: CASSLAAGGNTEASF; cdr3_nt: TGTGCCAGCAGCTTAGCGGCAGGGGGGAACACTGAAGCTTCCTTT
v_call: TRBV5-1; j_call: TRBJ2-3; d_call: -; clone_size: many; cdr3_aa: CASSFGSSVADTQYF; cdr3_nt: TGCGCCAGCAGCTTCGGGAGCTCTGTCGCAGATACGCAGTATTTT
v_call: TRBV27; j_call: TRBJ2-7; d_call: -; clone_size: -; cdr3_aa: CASRLRSGTPYEQYF; cdr3_nt: TGTGCCAGCCGGTTACGTTCCGGGACCCCCTACGAGCAGTACTTC
v_call: TRBV7-9; j_call: TRBJ2-3; d_call: TRBD2; clone_size: few; cdr3_aa: CASPGSGRLNTQYF; cdr3_nt: TGTGCCAGCCCAGGGAGCGGGAGGCTGAATACGCAGTATTTT
v_call: TRBV7-8; j_call: TRBJ2-3; d_call: -; clone_size: many; cdr3_aa: CASSPDLRDTQYF; cdr3_nt: TGTGCCAGCAGCCCCGACCTTCGAGATACGCAGTATTTT
v_call: TRBV3-2; j_call: TRBJ2-1; d_call: -; clone_size: -; cdr3_aa: CAGSKSYNEQFF; cdr3_nt: TGTGCCGGGTCCAAATCCTACAATGAGCAGTTCTTC
v_call: TRBV18; j_call: TRBJ1-1; d_call: -; clone_size: many; cdr3_aa: CASSPPGSLVIGEAFF; cdr3_nt: TGTGCCAGCTCACCACCCGGGTCCCTGGTAATTGGTGAAGCTTTCTTT